This T cell receptor (beta chain) was captured in a study of blood T cell repertoires in COVID-19. Looking at the study overall: Sample material is recorded as cDNA or gDNA derived from T cells, B-cell-depleted T cells, or PBMCs.

Authors' data handling: Amplified reference gene primers provided the basis for estimating nucleated cell counts. Data came from immunoSEQ multiplex PCR; TCRdb stores just in-frame clones and leaves some out. V and J calls and clone size follow that table, whereas D and trimming were derived from the DNA. The table has under 300,000 clones, roughly nine tenths seen once. V was trimmed by 0 bases and J by 1 base, leaving 8 bases between them. Germline V gene sequence: CDR1 SGDLS, CDR2 YYNGEE. The CDR3 has 14 amino acids. Cohort allocation depended upon clinical history that participants reported. Recovered Cohort 3 donors showed two negative PCRs, clearance, or symptom resolution.

J is TRBJ2-7 and V is TRBV9, with D possibly being TRBD1 (5 bases). The sample consisted of PBMCs or T cells enriched from blood (not recorded which). The TCR was taken from a woman aged 55-69 years who had recovered from COVID-19. CDR3 coding DNA: TGTGCCAGCAGCGTAGGGGGCAGATCCTACGAGCAGTACTTC. Translating gives CASSVGGRSYEQYF.